The entry below gives a single T cell receptor (beta chain) sequence along with its context. Original analysis: How many nucleated cells were present was estimated from reference gene primer amplification. TCRdb's table, derived via immunoSEQ multiplex PCR, lists solely in-frame clones and lacks some. V and J calls and clone size are as listed in that table; D and trimming were resolved from the DNA. The repertoire includes around 78,000 clones, approximately 90% of them detected once, and around 1% sits in the top ten. The data derive from a study of blood T cell repertoires in COVID-19. About the study: COVID-19 samples from acute and convalescent phases originated in the United States, Italy and Spain. The analysed material was cDNA or gDNA that came from T cells, B-cell-depleted T cells, or PBMCs.

CDR1 is SGHVS and CDR2 is FQNEAQ in the germline V gene. The length of the CDR3 is 16 residues. Trimming cost V 2 bases and J 4 bases, with 14 bases left between them. The gene calls are TRBV7-8 and TRBJ2-2, with D maybe TRBD1 (5 bases). This sequence originates from a woman in her 50s with acute COVID-19. The sequenced material came from PBMCs or T cells enriched from blood (not recorded which). The CDR3 loop is CASSLSDTYFTGELFF. For the CDR3, the DNA is TGTGCCAGCAGCTTATCGGACACGTACTTCACCGGGGAGCTGTTTTTT. Combining the CDR3 with reference TRBV7-8 and TRBJ2-2 gives the whole variable domain GAGVSQSPRYKVAKRGQDVALRCDPISGHVSLFWYQQALGQGPEFLTYFQNEAQLDKSGLPSDRFFAERPEGSVSTLKIQRTQQEDSAVYLCASSLSDTYFTGELFFGEGSRLTVL.